The TCR beta chain described here comes from a study of radiotherapy plus CTLA-4 blockade in lung cancer. Study as a whole: Objective responses arose in 15% to 20% of patients, and under 40% experienced disease control.

A note on this clone: What it binds is not known.

The data were produced by immunoSEQ multiplex PCR, yet TCRdb's version contains in-frame clones alone and is incomplete. The sample shows tens of thousands of clones, around 79% of them seen only once. Broader study findings: Subsequent to radiotherapy plus ipilimumab, tumor-derived TCR clones underwent expansion in blood.

Lung cancer patients with chemo-refractory metastatic non-small-cell disease were given focal radiation plus CTLA-4 blockade with ipilimumab. The sequence was collected from a human donor with non-small cell lung cancer whose response to radiotherapy plus ipilimumab could not be evaluated. Some clones in this sample may be carry-over from other donors' samples. Specimen: peripheral blood, collected from a patient treated with radiotherapy plus ipilimumab.

The CDR3 nucleotides are TGTGCCTGGAGTACAGGGAGGAACACTGAAGCTTTCTTT. Translation gives CAWSTGRNTEAFF. V is TRBV30 and J is TRBJ1-1; maybe TRBD1 (6 bases). V lost 2 bases, J lost 1 base, and 8 bases lay in between. The CDR3 consists of 13 residues. In germline, CDR1 is GTSNPN, CDR2 SVGIG (reference sequence).